This TCR beta chain is from a study of T cells expressing NK-cell markers. Study-wide background: Sorted CD3+CD56+NKG2C+, CD3+CD56+NKG2C- and CD3+CD56-NKG2C+ T cells supplied TCR beta repertoires. General study findings and limits: The study found these clonotypes also leading the CD3+CD56-NKG2C+ fraction in a few donors.

Using the 5' RACE reads, TCRdb records one entry per CDR3 protein without DNA. This sample's clone table lists a few hundred thousand distinct CDR3 sequences. Remarks on this clonotype: Its specificity is unknown.

CDR3 length equals 17 residues. The sequenced sample consisted of blood T cells: a sorted CD56 or NKG2C T cell subset, CD4+ or CD8+ T cells, or bulk PBMC T cells (not recorded which). This TCR was recovered from a man between 18 and 69 years old in good health. The chain combines TRBV21-1 with TRBJ2-3; TCRdb designates TRBD2, a call that cannot be tested without DNA. TRBV21-1 is termed a pseudogene. CDR3 protein: CASSKEYEGTSTDTQYF.